The clone carrying this TCR beta chain was counted once. This entry is derived from a study of blood T cell repertoires in COVID-19. Study details: Specimens from acute and convalescent COVID-19 originated in the United States, Italy and Spain.

Original analysis: Amplification from reference gene primers served as the basis for estimated nucleated cell counts. The repertoire was sequenced with immunoSEQ multiplex PCR; TCRdb's copy has only in-frame clones and lacks some. The DNA was the basis for D and trimming; V, J and clone size are from that table. The sample holds fewer than 85,000 clones, 85% to 90% seen once. V lost 7 bases and J lost 7, with 7 bases in between. Germline V lookup: CDR1 LNHDA, CDR2 SQIVND (reference sequence). The CDR3 is 11 residues long. The rearrangement joins TRBV19 to TRBJ1-4, with D perhaps matching TRBD1 (6 bases). The sample comprised peripheral blood. The origin of this receptor is a man aged 50 to 60 with active COVID-19. CDR3 residues: CASKTGEKLFF. Written as DNA, the CDR3 is TGTGCCAGTAAGACAGGTGAAAAACTGTTTTTT.